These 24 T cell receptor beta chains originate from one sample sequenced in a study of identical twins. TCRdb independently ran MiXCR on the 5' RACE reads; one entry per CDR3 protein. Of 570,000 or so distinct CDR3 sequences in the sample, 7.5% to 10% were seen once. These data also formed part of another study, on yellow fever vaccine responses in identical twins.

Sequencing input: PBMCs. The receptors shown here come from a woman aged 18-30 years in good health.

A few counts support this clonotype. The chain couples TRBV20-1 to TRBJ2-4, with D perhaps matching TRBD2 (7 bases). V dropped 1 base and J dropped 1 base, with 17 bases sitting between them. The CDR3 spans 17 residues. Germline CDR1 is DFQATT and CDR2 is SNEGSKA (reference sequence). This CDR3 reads CSARARGGGAAKNIQYF. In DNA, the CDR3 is TGCAGTGCTAGAGCCAGGGGCGGGGGAGCGGCCAAAAACATTCAGTACTTC.

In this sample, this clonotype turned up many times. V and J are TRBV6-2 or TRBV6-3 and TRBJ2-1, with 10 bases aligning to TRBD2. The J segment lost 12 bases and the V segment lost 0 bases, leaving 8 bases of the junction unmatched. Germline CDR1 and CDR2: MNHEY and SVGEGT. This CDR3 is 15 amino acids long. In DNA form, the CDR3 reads TGTGCCAGCAGTTACTCGGGACTAGCGAGCTTAGGGCAGTTCTTC. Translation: CASSYSGLASLGQFF.

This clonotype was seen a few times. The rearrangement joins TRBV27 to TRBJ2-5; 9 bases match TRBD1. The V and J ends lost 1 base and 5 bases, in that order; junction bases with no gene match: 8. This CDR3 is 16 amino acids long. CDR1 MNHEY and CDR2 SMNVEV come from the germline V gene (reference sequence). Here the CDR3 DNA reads TGTGCCAGCAGTTTATGGGGGACAGGGCCAGGGGAGACCCAGTACTTC. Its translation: CASSLWGTGPGETQYF.

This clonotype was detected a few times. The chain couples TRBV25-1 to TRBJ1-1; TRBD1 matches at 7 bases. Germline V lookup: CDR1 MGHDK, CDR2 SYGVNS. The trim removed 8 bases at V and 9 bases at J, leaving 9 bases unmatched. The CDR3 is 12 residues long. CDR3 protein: CASGQASLQAFF. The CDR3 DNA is TGTGCCAGCGGACAGGCCTCCCTACAAGCTTTCTTT.

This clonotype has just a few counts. CDR3 sequence: CASSLRPRTLGWETQYF. CDR3 nucleotides: TGTGCCAGCAGTTTAAGGCCACGGACCCTCGGATGGGAGACCCAGTACTTC. The V gene is TRBV27, the J gene TRBJ2-5; D gene ambiguous. Germline V gives CDR1 MNHEY, CDR2 SMNVEV (reference sequence). This CDR3 has 17 residues. The V gene lost 2 bases and the J gene lost 5 bases, with 21 bases spanning the gap.

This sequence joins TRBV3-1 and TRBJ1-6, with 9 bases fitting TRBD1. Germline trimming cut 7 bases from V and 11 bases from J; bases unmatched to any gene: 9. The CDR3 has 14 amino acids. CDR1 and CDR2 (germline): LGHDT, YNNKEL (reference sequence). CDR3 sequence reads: CASTTGTGMAPLHF. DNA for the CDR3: TGTGCCAGCACCACCGGGACAGGGATGGCACCCCTCCACTTT.

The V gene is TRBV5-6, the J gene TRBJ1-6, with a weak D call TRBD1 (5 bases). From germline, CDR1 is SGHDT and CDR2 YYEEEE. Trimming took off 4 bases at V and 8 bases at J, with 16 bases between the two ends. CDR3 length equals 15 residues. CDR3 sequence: CASSPIGRGHSPLHF. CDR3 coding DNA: TGTGCCAGCAGCCCCATAGGTAGGGGCCATTCACCCCTCCACTTT.

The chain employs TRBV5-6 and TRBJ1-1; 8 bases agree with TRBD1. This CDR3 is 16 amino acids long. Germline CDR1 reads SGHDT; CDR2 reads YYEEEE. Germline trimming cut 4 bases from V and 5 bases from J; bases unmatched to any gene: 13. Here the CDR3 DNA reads TGTGCCAGCAGCGTCCCGGGACAGGTGGTGAGGACTGAAGCTTTCTTT. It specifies CASSVPGQVVRTEAFF.

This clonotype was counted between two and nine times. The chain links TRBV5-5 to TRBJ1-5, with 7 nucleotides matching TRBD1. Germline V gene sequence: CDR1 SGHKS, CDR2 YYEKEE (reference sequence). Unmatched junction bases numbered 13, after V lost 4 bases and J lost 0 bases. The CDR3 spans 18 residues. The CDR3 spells CASSATGTGLYSNQPQHF. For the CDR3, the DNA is TGTGCCAGCAGCGCGACAGGGACCGGGCTATATAGCAATCAGCCCCAGCATTTT.

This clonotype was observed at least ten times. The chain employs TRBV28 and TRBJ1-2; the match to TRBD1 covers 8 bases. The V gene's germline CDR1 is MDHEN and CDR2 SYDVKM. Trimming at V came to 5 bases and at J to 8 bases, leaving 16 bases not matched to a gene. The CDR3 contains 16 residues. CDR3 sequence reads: CASSAYGGRGLQGYTF. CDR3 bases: TGTGCCAGCAGTGCTTATGGCGGCAGGGGGCTTCAGGGCTACACCTTC.

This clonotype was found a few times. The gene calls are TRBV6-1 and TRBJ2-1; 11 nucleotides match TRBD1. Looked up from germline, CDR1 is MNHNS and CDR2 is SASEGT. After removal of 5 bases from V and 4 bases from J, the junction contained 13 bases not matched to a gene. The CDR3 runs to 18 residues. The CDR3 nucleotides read TGTGCCAGCAGTCCCCTGAGAACCGGGACAGGGGGATACAATGAGCAGTTCTTC. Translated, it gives CASSPLRTGTGGYNEQFF.

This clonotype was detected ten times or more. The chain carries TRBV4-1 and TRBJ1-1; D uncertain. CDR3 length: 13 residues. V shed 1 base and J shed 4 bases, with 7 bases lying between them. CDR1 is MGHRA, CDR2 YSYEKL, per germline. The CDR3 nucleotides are TGCGCCAGCAGCCAAGTCCCGGGCACTGAAGCTTTCTTT. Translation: CASSQVPGTEAFF.

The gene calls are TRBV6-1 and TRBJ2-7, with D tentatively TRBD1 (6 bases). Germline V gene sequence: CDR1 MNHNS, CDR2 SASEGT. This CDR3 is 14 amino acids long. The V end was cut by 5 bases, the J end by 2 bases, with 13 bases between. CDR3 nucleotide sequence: TGTGCCAGCAGTAGGTCAGGGGTGGCCTACGAGCAGTACTTC. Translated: CASSRSGVAYEQYF.

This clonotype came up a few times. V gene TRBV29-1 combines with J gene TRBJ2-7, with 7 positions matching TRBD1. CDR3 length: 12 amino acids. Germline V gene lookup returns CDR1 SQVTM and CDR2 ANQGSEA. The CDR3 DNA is TGCAACGACAGGGCACAGGACTACGAGCAGTACTTC. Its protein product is CNDRAQDYEQYF.

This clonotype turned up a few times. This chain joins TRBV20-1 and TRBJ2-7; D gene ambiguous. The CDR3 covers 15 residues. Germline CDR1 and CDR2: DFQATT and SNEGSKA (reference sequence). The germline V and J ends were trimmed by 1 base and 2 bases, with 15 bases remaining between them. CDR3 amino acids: CSARVGESGTYEQYF. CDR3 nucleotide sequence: TGCAGTGCTAGAGTAGGAGAGAGTGGGACCTACGAGCAGTACTTC.

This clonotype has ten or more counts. The CDR3 nucleotides are TGTGCCAGCAAACTCGGGAGCTCCTACAATGAGCAGTTCTTC. Encoded protein: CASKLGSSYNEQFF. The chain employs TRBV5-5 and TRBJ2-1; tentative D call: TRBD2 (6 bases). Germline CDR1 SGHKS, CDR2 YYEKEE (reference sequence). This CDR3 is built from 14 residues. Trimming pared 6 bases from V and 0 bases from J, leaving 10 bases between.

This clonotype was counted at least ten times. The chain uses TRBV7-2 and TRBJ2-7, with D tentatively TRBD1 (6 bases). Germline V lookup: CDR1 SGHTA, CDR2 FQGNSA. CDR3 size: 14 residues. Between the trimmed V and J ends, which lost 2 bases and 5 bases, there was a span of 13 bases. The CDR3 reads CASSLNRVMNEQYF. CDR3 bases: TGTGCCAGCAGCTTAAACAGGGTGATGAACGAGCAGTACTTC.

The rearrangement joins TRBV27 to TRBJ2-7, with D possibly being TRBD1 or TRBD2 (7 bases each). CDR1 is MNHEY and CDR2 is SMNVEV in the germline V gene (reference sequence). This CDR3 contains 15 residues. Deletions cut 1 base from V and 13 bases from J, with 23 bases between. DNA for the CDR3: TGTGCCAGCAGTTTATTCTCGAGGGAGGGGGCGGCTTTTTACTTC. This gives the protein CASSLFSREGAAFYF.

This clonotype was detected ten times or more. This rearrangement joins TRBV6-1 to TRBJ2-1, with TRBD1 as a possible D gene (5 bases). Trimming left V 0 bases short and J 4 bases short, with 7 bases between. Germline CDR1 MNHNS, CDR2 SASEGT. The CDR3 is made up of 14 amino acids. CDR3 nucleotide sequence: TGTGCCAGCAGTGAAGCTGACAGATACAATGAGCAGTTCTTC. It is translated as CASSEADRYNEQFF.

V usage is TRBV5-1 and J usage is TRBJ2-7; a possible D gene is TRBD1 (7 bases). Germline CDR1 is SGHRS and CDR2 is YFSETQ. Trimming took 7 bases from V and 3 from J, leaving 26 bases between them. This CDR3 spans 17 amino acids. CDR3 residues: CASRPGDSSAGYYEQYF. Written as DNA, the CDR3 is TGCGCCAGCCGGCCGGGGGACAGCTCGGCGGGGTACTACGAGCAGTACTTC.

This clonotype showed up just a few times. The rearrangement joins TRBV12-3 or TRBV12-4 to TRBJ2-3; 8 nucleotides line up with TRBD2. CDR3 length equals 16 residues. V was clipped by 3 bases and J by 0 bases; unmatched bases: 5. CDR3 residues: CASSFLRGGSTDTQYF. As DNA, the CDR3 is TGTGCCAGCAGTTTCCTCCGGGGGGGAAGCACAGATACGCAGTATTTT.

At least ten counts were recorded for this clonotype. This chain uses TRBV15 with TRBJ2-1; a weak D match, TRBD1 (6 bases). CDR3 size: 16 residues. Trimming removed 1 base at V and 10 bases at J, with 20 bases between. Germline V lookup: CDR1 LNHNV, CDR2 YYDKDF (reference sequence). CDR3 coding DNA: TGTGCCACCAGCAGAGGCGACCAACAGGGTCTTGAGGAGCAGTTCTTC. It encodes CATSRGDQQGLEEQFF.

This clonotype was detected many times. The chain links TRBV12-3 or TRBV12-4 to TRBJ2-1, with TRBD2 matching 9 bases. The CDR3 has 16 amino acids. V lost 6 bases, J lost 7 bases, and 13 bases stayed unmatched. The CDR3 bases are TGTGCCAGCAGCCCCTGGAAGCGGGGGGCACGAAATGAGCAGTTCTTC. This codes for CASSPWKRGARNEQFF.

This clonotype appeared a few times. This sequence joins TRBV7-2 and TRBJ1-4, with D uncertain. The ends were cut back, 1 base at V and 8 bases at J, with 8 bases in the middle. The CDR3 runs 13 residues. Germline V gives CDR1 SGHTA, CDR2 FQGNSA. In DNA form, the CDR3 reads TGTGCCAGCAGCTTAGGGCCAGACGAAAAACTGTTTTTT. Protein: CASSLGPDEKLFF.